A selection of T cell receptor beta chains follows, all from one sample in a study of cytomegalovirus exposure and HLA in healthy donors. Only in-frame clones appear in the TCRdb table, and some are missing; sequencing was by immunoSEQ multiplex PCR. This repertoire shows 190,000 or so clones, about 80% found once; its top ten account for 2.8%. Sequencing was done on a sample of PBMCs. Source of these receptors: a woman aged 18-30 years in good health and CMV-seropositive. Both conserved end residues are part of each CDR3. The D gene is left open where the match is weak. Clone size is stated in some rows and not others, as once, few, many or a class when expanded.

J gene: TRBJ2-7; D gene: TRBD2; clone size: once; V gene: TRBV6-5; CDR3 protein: CASSSTSGYEQYF; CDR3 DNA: TGTGCCAGCAGCTCCACTAGCGGCTACGAGCAGTACTTC
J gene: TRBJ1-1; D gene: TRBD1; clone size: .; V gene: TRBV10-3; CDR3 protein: CAISDGTVDTEAFF; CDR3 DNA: TGTGCCATCAGTGACGGGACAGTGGACACTGAAGCTTTCTTT
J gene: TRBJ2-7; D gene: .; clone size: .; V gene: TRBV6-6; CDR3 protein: CASSSPGSGAYEQYF; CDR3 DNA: TGTGCCAGCAGTTCCCCCGGGAGTGGGGCTTACGAGCAGTACTTC
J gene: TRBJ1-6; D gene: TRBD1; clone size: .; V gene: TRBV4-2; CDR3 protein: CASSQAIAGTANSPLHF; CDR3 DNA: TGTGCCAGCAGCCAAGCGATTGCCGGGACAGCTAATTCACCCCTCCACTTT
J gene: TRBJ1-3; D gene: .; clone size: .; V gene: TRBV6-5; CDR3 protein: CASRLEFGNTIYF; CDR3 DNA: TGTGCCAGCAGGCTTGAGTTTGGAAACACCATATATTTT
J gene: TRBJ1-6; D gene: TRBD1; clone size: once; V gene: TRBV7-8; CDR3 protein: CASSPSTGGYSPLHF; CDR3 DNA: TGTGCCAGCAGCCCTTCGACAGGGGGTTATTCACCCCTCCACTTT
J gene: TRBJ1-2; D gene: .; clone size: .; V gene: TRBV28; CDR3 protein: CASSLPPGDYGYTF; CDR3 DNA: TGTGCCAGCAGTTTACCCCCAGGGGACTATGGCTACACCTTC
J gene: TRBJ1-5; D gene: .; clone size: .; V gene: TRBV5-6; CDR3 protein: CASSLQSNQPQHF; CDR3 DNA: TGTGCCAGCAGCTTACAGTCAAATCAGCCCCAGCATTTT
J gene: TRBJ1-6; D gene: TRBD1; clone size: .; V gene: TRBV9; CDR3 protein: CASSETGTGVSPLHF; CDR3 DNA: TGTGCCAGCAGCGAAACCGGGACAGGGGTCTCACCCCTCCACTTT
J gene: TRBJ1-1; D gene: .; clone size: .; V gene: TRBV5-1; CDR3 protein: CASSFPPSGGVDTEAFF; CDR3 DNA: TGCGCCAGCAGCTTCCCCCCAAGTGGAGGGGTGGACACTGAAGCTTTCTTT
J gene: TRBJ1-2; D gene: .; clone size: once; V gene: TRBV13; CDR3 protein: CASSLGTADGYTF; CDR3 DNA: TGTGCCAGCAGCTTAGGGACAGCTGATGGCTACACCTTC
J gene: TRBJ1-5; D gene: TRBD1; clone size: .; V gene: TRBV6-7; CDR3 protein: CASSYGNRGPNQPQHF; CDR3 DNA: TGTGCCAGCAGTTACGGAAACAGGGGCCCCAATCAGCCCCAGCATTTT
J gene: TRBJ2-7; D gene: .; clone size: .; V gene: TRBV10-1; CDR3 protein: CASSDSVVFPYEQYF; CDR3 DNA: TGCGCCAGCAGTGACAGCGTGGTGTTCCCCTACGAGCAGTACTTC
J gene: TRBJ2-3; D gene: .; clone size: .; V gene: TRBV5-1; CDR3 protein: CASSSHVGLADTQYF; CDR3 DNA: TGCGCCAGCAGCTCCCATGTAGGACTCGCAGATACGCAGTATTTT
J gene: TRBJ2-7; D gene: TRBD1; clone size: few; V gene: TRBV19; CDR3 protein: CASRGTGYEQYF; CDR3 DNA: TGTGCCAGTAGAGGGACAGGGTACGAGCAGTACTTC
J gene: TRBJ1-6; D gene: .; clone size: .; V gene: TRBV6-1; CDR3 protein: CASSEGASLSPLHF; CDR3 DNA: TGTGCCAGCAGTGAGGGGGCATCTCTTTCACCCCTCCACTTT
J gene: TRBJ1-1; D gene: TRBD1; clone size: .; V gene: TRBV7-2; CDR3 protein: CASSLWGQGFGNTEAFF; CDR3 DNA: TGTGCCAGCAGCTTATGGGGACAGGGGTTCGGGAACACTGAAGCTTTCTTT
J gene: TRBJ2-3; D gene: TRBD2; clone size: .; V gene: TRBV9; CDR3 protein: CASSVDGGSRTDTQYF; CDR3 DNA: TGTGCCAGCAGCGTCGACGGGGGGTCCCGCACAGATACGCAGTATTTT
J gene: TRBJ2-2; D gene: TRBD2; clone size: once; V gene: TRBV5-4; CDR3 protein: CASSRAGGPGELFF; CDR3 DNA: TGTGCCAGCAGCCGGGCGGGGGGGCCCGGGGAGCTGTTTTTT
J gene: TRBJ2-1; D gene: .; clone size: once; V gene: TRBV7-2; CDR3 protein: CASSQVDLAEQFF; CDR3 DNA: TGTGCCAGCAGCCAAGTTGATCTAGCGGAGCAGTTCTTC